This T cell receptor (beta chain) was obtained from a study of OX40 agonist ivuxolimab in advanced cancers. Study details: Dose-escalation cases comprised hepatocellular carcinoma, melanoma, renal cell or head and neck cancer. Mean age roughly 65 years, range 23 to 79; approximately 80% male.

Study observations and caveats: In general, CD8+ T cells held more expanded clones than CD4+ did, on average. Among expanded peripheral T cells, antigen specificity went undetermined.

A remark on this clone: Its antigen is not identified.

Germline values: CDR1 MDHEN, CDR2 SYDVKM. The CDR3 consists of 14 residues. V lost 2 bases, J lost 8 bases, and 13 bases lay in between. Assay: immunoSEQ multiplex PCR; the TCRdb copy retains only in-frame clones and omits some. The sample has roughly 71,000 clones, roughly 84% seen once; the top ten hold 1.5% to 2%. The clonotype originates from an adult with an advanced solid tumor such as melanoma, head and neck, liver or kidney cancer. The V call is TRBV28, the J call TRBJ1-5, with D perhaps matching TRBD1 (5 bases). Sequenced material: CD4+ or CD8+ T cells sorted from blood, taken in a trial of the OX40 agonist ivuxolimab. The chain's CDR3 is CASSLPDPREPQHF. The CDR3 DNA reads as TGTGCCAGCAGTTTACCTGATCCCAGGGAGCCCCAGCATTTT.